This T cell receptor beta chain was found in a study of early stage breast cancer tumors. As for the study in general: Most invasive tumors, about 75% of the 16, were ER+/PR+/HER2-. Invasive lobular carcinomas made up four of 12 ER+/PR+/HER2- tumors.

Study-wide points: Blood repertoires resembled normal breast more than tumor.

A note on this clone: Its antigen is not known.

The CDR3 runs 12 residues. The ends were cut back, 2 bases at V and 7 bases at J, with 8 bases in the middle. The germline gives CDR1 MNHEY, CDR2 SVGAGI. Only in-frame clones appear in the TCRdb table, and some are missing; sequencing was by immunoSEQ multiplex PCR. This sample has about 48,000 clones; around 83% occur once, and the top ten carry approximately 1.5%. The sequenced sample was blood. The genes are TRBV6-5 and TRBJ1-2; no clear D gene. This TCR came from a person aged 50 to 59 with breast cancer. CDR3 nucleotide sequence: TGTGCCAGCAGTTACCGGACGGGTGGCTACACCTTC. It yields the protein CASSYRTGGYTF.